The next 30 T cell receptor beta chains were all read from a single sample in a study of CD8+ T cells in alopecia areata. Sequencing relied on a cDNA template that was reverse transcribed from extracted RNA. The data were produced by immunoSEQ multiplex PCR, yet TCRdb's version contains in-frame clones alone and is incomplete. There are some 130,000 clones in the sample; approximately 49% occur only once, and about 17% lies in the top ten. Sequencing was performed on CD8+ T cells sorted from blood, taken at week 0. The receptors originated from a human donor with alopecia areata.

The V call is TRBV19, the J call TRBJ2-1, with D tentatively TRBD2 (6 bases). The CDR3 extends over 15 amino acids. Germline values: CDR1 LNHDA, CDR2 SQIVND (reference sequence). The V and J ends lost 3 bases and 7 bases respectively, with 16 bases between them. CDR3 nucleotide sequence: TGTGCCAGTAGTATGTCGGCTAGCGCGGTAAATGAGCAGTTCTTC. This sequence encodes CASSMSASAVNEQFF.

The V gene is TRBV5-1, the J gene TRBJ2-1; 11 bases agree with TRBD1. Germline trimming cut 3 bases from V and 5 bases from J; bases unmatched to any gene: 4. The length of the CDR3 is 15 residues. CDR1 and CDR2 (germline): SGHRS, YFSETQ. In nucleotides, the CDR3 is TGCGCCAGCAGCTGGACAGGGGGCATCAACAATGAGCAGTTCTTC. Translated, it gives CASSWTGGINNEQFF.

This clone showed up just a few times. The chain is built from TRBV27 and TRBJ1-1; a possible D gene is TRBD1 (5 bases). The germline V and J ends were trimmed by 2 bases and 0 bases, with 7 bases remaining between them. Germline CDR1 reads MNHEY; CDR2 reads SMNVEV (reference sequence). CDR3 length equals 14 residues. DNA for the CDR3: TGTGCCAGCAGTTTAGCGGGGGTGAACACTGAAGCTTTCTTT. Translating gives CASSLAGVNTEAFF.

The genes are TRBV7-9 and TRBJ2-7; D is possibly TRBD1 or TRBD2 (5 bases each). The V and J ends lost 7 bases and 3 bases respectively, with 19 bases between them. This CDR3 is 15 amino acids long. Germline CDR1 reads SEHNR; CDR2 reads FQNEAQ (reference sequence). The CDR3 loop reads CASILRDDVFYEQYF. CDR3 in DNA: TGTGCCAGCATCCTCCGGGACGATGTGTTCTACGAGCAGTACTTC. Full variable domain (rest looked up from reference TRBV7-9 and TRBJ2-7): DTGVSQNPRHKITKRGQNVTFRCDPISEHNRLYWYRQTLGQGPEFLTYFQNEAQLEKSRLLSDRFSAERPKGSFSTLEIQRTEQGDSAMYLCASILRDDVFYEQYFGPGTRLTVT.

The rearrangement links TRBV4-3 to TRBJ1-6; TRBD1 might be the D (5 bases). V was cut by 4 bases and J by 9 bases, with 25 bases left in between. The V gene's germline CDR1 is LGHNA and CDR2 YSLEER. The CDR3 has 18 residues. The CDR3 reads CASSPRSTAGTIGSPLHF. In DNA, the CDR3 is TGCGCCAGCAGCCCTAGATCAACTGCGGGGACTATAGGTTCACCCCTCCACTTT.

The J gene is TRBJ2-3, the V gene TRBV4-1, with D perhaps TRBD1 (6 bases). The CDR3 spans 14 residues. V was shortened by 3 bases and J by 3 bases, with 10 bases between the two germline ends. Germline-derived CDR1 and CDR2 are MGHRA and YSYEKL. This chain's CDR3 is CASSHPGQTDTQYF. CDR3 bases: TGCGCCAGCAGCCACCCTGGACAGACAGATACGCAGTATTTT.

The chain is built from TRBV30 and TRBJ2-7, with TRBD2 matching over 8 bases. The ends lost 2 bases at V and 3 bases at J; junction bases unmatched: 9. From germline, CDR1 is GTSNPN and CDR2 SVGIG (reference sequence). This CDR3 has 15 residues. The CDR3 bases are TGTGCCTGGAGTCGAAGCGGGGGAATATACTACGAGCAGTACTTC. This translates into CAWSRSGGIYYEQYF.

This chain joins TRBV29-1 and TRBJ2-7; no clear D. The CDR3 is 13 amino acids. Trimming cost V 4 bases and J 1 base, with 11 bases left between them. The V gene's germline CDR1 is SQVTM and CDR2 ANQGSEA. CDR3 protein: CSVVSAVSYEQYF. The CDR3 nucleotides read TGCAGCGTTGTAAGTGCGGTATCCTACGAGCAGTACTTC.

V gene TRBV13 combines with J gene TRBJ1-6; D remains unclear. There are 15 residues in the CDR3. CDR1 PRHDT and CDR2 FYEKMQ come from the germline V gene (reference sequence). V lost 5 bases and J 8 bases, leaving 16 bases between the germline ends. The chain's CDR3 is CASSTRTDRDSPLHF. CDR3 DNA sequence: TGTGCCAGCAGCACGAGGACGGATAGGGATTCACCCCTCCACTTT.

This clone has only a few counts. The chain carries TRBV7-9 and TRBJ2-5; 8 nucleotides line up with TRBD2. Trimming cost V 5 bases and J 5 bases; bases outside gene matches: 4. The CDR3 is 13 amino acids. Germline CDR1 SEHNR, CDR2 FQNEAQ (reference sequence). The CDR3: CASSTSSGETQYF. The CDR3 DNA sequence: TGTGCCAGCAGCACATCTAGCGGGGAGACCCAGTACTTC.

The J gene is TRBJ2-3, the V gene TRBV6-4, with D perhaps TRBD2 (6 bases). The V end was cut by 5 bases, the J end by 6 bases, with 15 bases between. This CDR3 spans 14 amino acids. The V gene's germline CDR1 is MRHNA and CDR2 SNTAGT. The CDR3 is CASSYGGESDTQYF. The CDR3 DNA sequence: TGTGCCAGCAGTTACGGAGGGGAGTCGGATACGCAGTATTTT.

V usage is TRBV6-5 and J usage is TRBJ2-7, with a tentative D call TRBD1 (6 bases). V dropped 5 bases and J dropped 2 bases, with 10 bases sitting between them. The CDR3 loop spans 13 amino acids. Germline CDR1 is MNHEY and CDR2 is SVGAGI. For the CDR3, the DNA is TGTGCCAGCAGTCAGGGGTCCACCTACGAGCAGTACTTC. This codes for CASSQGSTYEQYF.

The chain combines TRBV27 with TRBJ2-3, with 8 positions matching TRBD2. The CDR3 is 17 amino acids. In germline, CDR1 is MNHEY, CDR2 SMNVEV (reference sequence). V lost 0 bases and J lost 7; bases outside the gene matches: 12. The CDR3 DNA reads TGTGCCAGCAGTTTATCCCCCCTAGCGGGCGCTCCCCATACGCAGTATTTT. Amino acid sequence: CASSLSPLAGAPHTQYF.

The chain carries TRBV5-6 and TRBJ2-5; D uncertain. CDR3 size: 13 residues. V was clipped by 4 bases and J by 5 bases, with 12 bases between them. From germline, CDR1 is SGHDT and CDR2 YYEEEE. CDR3 sequence reads: CASSPEAAETQYF. For the CDR3, the DNA is TGTGCCAGCAGCCCCGAGGCCGCGGAGACCCAGTACTTC.

The chain couples TRBV29-1 to TRBJ2-7; 7 positions agree with TRBD1. CDR1 and CDR2 from the germline V gene are SQVTM and ANQGSEA. After removal of 4 bases from V and 2 bases from J, the junction contained 2 bases not matched to a gene. This CDR3 has 12 residues. Here the CDR3 DNA reads TGCAGCGTTGTGGGACAGACCTACGAGCAGTACTTC. Encoded protein: CSVVGQTYEQYF.

This chain links TRBV2 with TRBJ2-2; 9 bases are a match to TRBD2. After removal of 6 bases from V and 3 bases from J, the junction contained 11 bases not matched to a gene. From germline, CDR1 is SNHLY and CDR2 FYNNEI. The CDR3 covers 17 residues. This chain's CDR3 is CASSVPSSGVYTGELFF. CDR3 coding DNA: TGTGCCAGCAGCGTCCCTTCTAGCGGGGTCTACACCGGGGAGCTGTTTTTT.

This clone was picked up a small number of times. The rearrangement uses TRBV6-5 and TRBJ2-5; D may be TRBD2 (6 bases). V shed 4 bases and J shed 5 bases, with 20 bases lying between them. The CDR3 runs to 16 residues. Germline assignment: CDR1 MNHEY and CDR2 SVGAGI. The CDR3 loop reads CASSSGVEGIMETQYF. Written as DNA, the CDR3 is TGTGCCAGCAGTTCCGGAGTGGAGGGGATAATGGAGACCCAGTACTTC.

The rearrangement joins TRBV6-5 to TRBJ1-2; the D is unclear. This CDR3 comprises 14 residues. Trimming took 0 bases from V and 4 from J, leaving 9 bases between them. Germline lookup yields CDR1 MNHEY and CDR2 SVGAGI. The CDR3 is CASSYSEGSYGYTF. The DNA of the CDR3 is TGTGCCAGCAGTTACTCGGAGGGCTCCTATGGCTACACCTTC.

This clone was seen more than once but under ten times. V and J are TRBV6-5 and TRBJ2-7, with 7 bases aligning to TRBD1. There are 14 residues in the CDR3. V lost 7 bases to trimming and J lost 4 bases; unmatched junction nucleotides: 10. Germline-derived CDR1 and CDR2 are MNHEY and SVGAGI. The CDR3 region is CASTGQNSPYEQYF. The CDR3 nucleotides read TGTGCCAGCACGGGACAGAATAGTCCATACGAGCAGTACTTC.

The chain uses TRBV30 and TRBJ2-7, with TRBD1 matching 11 bases. CDR3 length: 13 residues. The germline V gene has CDR1 GTSNPN and CDR2 SVGIG (reference sequence). J was trimmed by 3 bases and V by 5 bases; bases with no gene match: 3. The CDR3 reads CAWGDRGIYEQYF. In nucleotides, the CDR3 is TGTGCCTGGGGGGACAGGGGGATCTACGAGCAGTACTTC.

This clone was seen once. J is TRBJ2-7 and V is TRBV6-6, with D tentatively TRBD2 (7 bases). The CDR3 spans 14 residues. Germline CDR1 reads MNHNY; CDR2 reads SVGAGI (reference sequence). The germline V and J ends were trimmed by 2 bases and 4 bases, with 12 bases remaining between them. The CDR3 is CASSYGGADYEQYF. The CDR3 DNA follows: TGTGCCAGCAGTTACGGGGGGGCAGATTACGAGCAGTACTTC.

V is TRBV27 and J is TRBJ2-7; either TRBD1 or TRBD2 may supply D (5 bases each). V was cut by 4 bases and J by 9 bases, with 22 bases left in between. Germline-derived CDR1 and CDR2 are MNHEY and SMNVEV (reference sequence). CDR3 size: 15 residues. Here the CDR3 reads CASSSTGTAITGQYF. Written as DNA, the CDR3 is TGTGCCAGCAGTTCCACCGGGACGGCCATTACGGGGCAGTACTTC.

The gene calls are TRBV13 and TRBJ2-1, with 11 bases matching TRBD1. J gave up 7 bases and V 5 bases, and 7 bases lay outside the gene matches. This CDR3 spans 15 amino acids. The germline CDR1 and CDR2 sequences are PRHDT and FYEKMQ (reference sequence). CDR3 amino acids: CASSPRDRGINEQFF. CDR3 in DNA: TGTGCCAGCAGCCCGCGGGACAGGGGGATTAATGAGCAGTTCTTC.

This sequence joins TRBV9 and TRBJ2-3, with 8 nucleotides matching TRBD1. The germline V gene has CDR1 SGDLS and CDR2 YYNGEE. This CDR3 spans 14 amino acids. V dropped 0 bases and J dropped 6; count of bases not matched to a gene: 3. The CDR3 here is CASSVGTGMDTQYF. The CDR3 nucleotides read TGTGCCAGCAGCGTAGGGACAGGGATGGATACGCAGTATTTT.

This clone has just a few counts. The rearrangement joins TRBV27 to TRBJ2-3, with D perhaps TRBD2 (5 bases). Per germline, CDR1 MNHEY and CDR2 SMNVEV (reference sequence). V was shortened by 7 bases and J by 2 bases, with 19 bases between the two germline ends. CDR3 length: 16 residues. The CDR3 is CASTASYGEFTDTQYF. DNA for the CDR3: TGTGCCAGCACTGCCAGCTACGGGGAGTTCACAGATACGCAGTATTTT.

This clone was observed a handful of times. The gene calls are TRBV18 and TRBJ1-2; the D is unclear. Trimming removed 5 bases at V and 2 bases at J, with 18 bases between. The germline V gene encodes CDR1 KGHSH and CDR2 LQKENI. CDR3 size: 16 residues. CDR3 bases: TGTGCCAGCTCAGAAGCAAGTGAGGGCACGAACTATGGCTACACCTTC. This gives the protein CASSEASEGTNYGYTF.

The chain combines TRBV25-1 with TRBJ2-1, with TRBD1 matching over 10 bases. The CDR3 runs to 17 residues. Trimming removed 6 bases from V and 4 bases from J; junction bases left unmatched: 12. Germline CDR1 and CDR2: MGHDK and SYGVNS. The CDR3 nucleotides are TGTGCCAGCAGCGAAACTCTCGGGACAGGGGATTACAATGAGCAGTTCTTC. It codes for CASSETLGTGDYNEQFF.

The chain combines TRBV15 with TRBJ2-4; D gene unclear. The germline gives CDR1 LNHNV, CDR2 YYDKDF (reference sequence). The CDR3 sequence is 15 residues long. V was shortened by 3 bases and J by 0 bases, with 9 bases between the two germline ends. The CDR3 protein is CATSSTLVAKNIQYF. The CDR3 DNA reads TGTGCCACCAGCAGTACTTTGGTAGCCAAAAACATTCAGTACTTC.

This chain connects TRBV4-2 to TRBJ1-2; D might be TRBD1 (6 bases). The CDR3 totals 16 residues. Germline V gene sequence: CDR1 LGHNA, CDR2 YNFKEQ. Trimming cost V 3 bases and J 3 bases, with 17 bases left between them. In DNA, the CDR3 is TGTGCCAGCAGCCACGGAAAGACAGGAGGTGACTATGGCTACACCTTC. Translated, it gives CASSHGKTGGDYGYTF.

This rearrangement joins TRBV13 to TRBJ2-7; the D gene is possibly TRBD2 (7 bases). The CDR3 has 13 amino acids. The germline CDR1 and CDR2 sequences are PRHDT and FYEKMQ (reference sequence). V lost 5 bases to trimming and J lost 2 bases, with 10 bases between them. CDR3 loop: CASSPGGPYEQYF. The CDR3 DNA follows: TGTGCCAGCAGCCCGGGGGGCCCCTACGAGCAGTACTTC.